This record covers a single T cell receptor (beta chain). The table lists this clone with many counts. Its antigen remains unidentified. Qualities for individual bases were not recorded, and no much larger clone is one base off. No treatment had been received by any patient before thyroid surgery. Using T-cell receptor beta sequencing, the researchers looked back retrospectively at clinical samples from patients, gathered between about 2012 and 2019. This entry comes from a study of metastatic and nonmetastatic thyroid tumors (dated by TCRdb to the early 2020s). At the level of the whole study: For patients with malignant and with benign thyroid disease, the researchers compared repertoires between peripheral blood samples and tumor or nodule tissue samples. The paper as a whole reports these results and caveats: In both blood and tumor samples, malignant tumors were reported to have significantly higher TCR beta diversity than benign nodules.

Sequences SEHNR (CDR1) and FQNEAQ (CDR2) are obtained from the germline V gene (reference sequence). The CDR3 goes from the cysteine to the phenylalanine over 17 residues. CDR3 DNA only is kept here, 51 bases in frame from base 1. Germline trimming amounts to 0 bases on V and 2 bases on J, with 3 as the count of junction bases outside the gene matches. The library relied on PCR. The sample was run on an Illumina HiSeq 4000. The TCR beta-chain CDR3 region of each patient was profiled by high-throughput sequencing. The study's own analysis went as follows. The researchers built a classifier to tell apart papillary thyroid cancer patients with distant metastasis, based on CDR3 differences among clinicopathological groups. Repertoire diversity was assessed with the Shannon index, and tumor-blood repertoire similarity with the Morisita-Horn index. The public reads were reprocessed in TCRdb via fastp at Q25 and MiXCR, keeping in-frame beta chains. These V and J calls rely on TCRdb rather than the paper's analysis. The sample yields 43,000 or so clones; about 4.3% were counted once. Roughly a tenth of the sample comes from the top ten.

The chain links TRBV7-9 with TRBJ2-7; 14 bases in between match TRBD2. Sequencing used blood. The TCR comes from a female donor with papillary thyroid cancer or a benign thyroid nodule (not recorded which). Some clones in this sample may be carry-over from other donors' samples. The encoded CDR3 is CASSLAGTSGSPYEQYF. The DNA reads TGTGCCAGCAGCTTAGCGGGGACTAGCGGGAGCCCCTACGAGCAGTACTTC.